Here is one T cell receptor beta chain with its context. Germline CDR1 is MNHNS and CDR2 is SASEGT. CDR3 length: 15 residues. J gave up 4 bases and V 6 bases, and 8 bases lay outside the gene matches. This sample is drawn from a study of STAT5B mutations in CD4+ large granular lymphocyte leukemia. TCRdb's table, derived via immunoSEQ multiplex PCR, lists solely in-frame clones and lacks some. The table shows about 21,000 clones, with about 71% occurring only once. Sequenced: CD4+ T cells from blood buffy coats. The chain links TRBV6-1 to TRBJ1-4; 7 nucleotides line up with TRBD1. The receptor's source is a human donor in good health. CDR3 bases: TGTGCCAGCAGAGCGGGGACAGCCATTAATGAAAAACTGTTTTTT. Translating it yields CASRAGTAINEKLFF.